Here is one TCR beta chain with its context. Assay: immunoSEQ multiplex PCR; the TCRdb copy retains only in-frame clones and omits some. The table shows about 150,000 clones, with around nine tenths occurring only once. This specimen comes from a study of control samples from healthy donors and cancer patients. The germline V gene encodes CDR1 LGHNA and CDR2 YSLEER. Trimming removed 0 bases from V and 10 bases from J, with 13 bases in between. The CDR3 extends over 15 amino acids. Input material: blood. V gene TRBV4-3 combines with J gene TRBJ1-6, with a possible D match to TRBD1 (5 bases). The clonotype originates from a young man in good health. CDR3 DNA sequence: TGCGCCAGCAGCCAAGACGGGACCAGGGAATCACCCCTCCACTTT. This codes for CASSQDGTRESPLHF.